The following is a T cell receptor beta chain sequence with its context. What antigen it recognizes has not been identified. The input lacks base qualities; no much larger clone sits a single base away. CDR1 and CDR2 are drawn from the germline V gene: KGHSH, LQKENI. The CDR3 runs 15 residues from the cysteine to the phenylalanine. The retained sequence is limited to the CDR3, 45 bases, with the frame set at the first base. Cut back by 1 base and 0 bases, the V and J ends lie 10 bases apart. The immunoSEQ Assay, a bias-controlled multiplex PCR, was used to amplify TCRbeta CDR3 regions from genomic DNA. For the original study's pipeline: The number of nucleated cells in each sample was estimated by amplification of reference gene primers within the assay. To quantify the absolute abundance of each unique TCRbeta CDR3 rearrangement, sequence reads were collapsed and filtered. Productive Simpson clonality was computed per sample as the square root of Simpson's diversity index over productive rearrangements. In TCRdb, the immuneACCESS table is reduced to in-frame sequences with V and J assigned. These tables do not hold every clone; where another copy was compared, an unresolved V gene accounts for under half, and the others remain unexplained. For V, J and clone size, that table is used; D and trimming come from the DNA. The sample contains roughly 230,000 clones, 65% to 85% of them found a single time. The ten most abundant clones make up 27% of the sample.

Collaborating institutions collected whole blood in K2EDTA tubes following their own protocols. For TCRbeta analysis, collaborators shipped samples in one of three forms: frozen whole blood, isolated PBMCs, or DNA extracted from either of those sample types. The data derive from a study of blood T cell repertoires in COVID-19 (dated by TCRdb to the early 2020s). In the study overall: Collaborator samples came from the United States, Italy and Spain and covered acute and convalescent phases of COVID-19. Samples were obtained from the ongoing ImmuneRACE study (first 160 participants) and from 1,254 subjects provided by 6 global collaborators. A freely available public database, intended as a resource for researchers studying the immune response to SARS-CoV-2, is where the repertoires were released. Where HLA class I and class II types were available, the types were taken from metadata supplied by the sample provider, not from assay-based typing. Nearly every sample came with metadata listing a de-identified subject ID, COVID-19 status, age in years and sex. The prospective study material was composed of cDNA or gDNA derived from T cells, B-cell-depleted T cells, or PBMCs. Deeply sampled blood TCRbeta repertoires from subjects exposed to, actively infected with, or recovered from COVID-19 were included in the dataset. The research as a whole found: Clinical and demographic metadata were provided uncurated, with the amount varying by source and participant.

Recombination linked TRBV18 to TRBJ2-7, and possibly TRBD2, on 6 matching bases. The source of this sequence is a man aged 40-55 years with acute or convalescent COVID-19. The sample consisted of peripheral blood. The CDR3 reads as follows: CASSPLPGSSYEQYF. The DNA sequence is TGTGCCAGCTCACCACTACCCGGGAGCTCCTACGAGCAGTACTTC.